The 12 T cell receptor beta chains listed next were all sequenced from one sample in a study of a mutant IDH1 vaccine in newly diagnosed glioma. Their cognate antigens are unknown. The sample's time point: week 23, last vaccination. What each vaccine dose contained was 300 ug of mutant IDH1 20-mer peptide, accompanied by topical imiquimod. The assay was immunoSEQ multiplex PCR, and TCRdb's table has in-frame clones only and misses some. The table has 43,000 or so clones, 65% to 85% seen once. The sample consisted of PBMCs, taken from a glioma patient whose treatment included an IDH1 peptide vaccine. These receptor sequences come from a woman aged 18-35 years with glioma. Some clones in this sample may be carry-over from other donors' samples.

This clone was seen only once. The V call is TRBV4-1, the J call TRBJ1-1; no clear D. The V and J ends lost 2 bases and 3 bases respectively, with 10 bases between them. Germline-derived CDR1 and CDR2 are MGHRA and YSYEKL. The CDR3 has 14 amino acids. DNA of the CDR3: TGCGCCAGCAGCCAATTCGCCCTCTACACTGAAGCTTTCTTT. Encoded protein: CASSQFALYTEAFF.

The chain recombines TRBV6-1 with TRBJ1-4; no firm D call. This CDR3 has 14 amino acids. Germline V CDR1 and CDR2: MNHNS, SASEGT. The V and J ends lost 4 bases and 7 bases respectively, with 13 bases between them. The CDR3, as DNA: TGTGCCAGCAGTGGACGGAACCCACGTGAAAAACTGTTTTTT. Its protein product is CASSGRNPREKLFF.

J is TRBJ2-7 and V is TRBV18; D possibly corresponds to TRBD1 (5 bases). This CDR3 has 16 amino acids. V gave up 0 bases and J gave up 2 bases, with 14 bases separating them. Per germline, CDR1 KGHSH and CDR2 LQKENI. Here the CDR3 DNA reads TGTGCCAGCTCACCACCTTTCAGGGTCAAGGCCTACGAGCAGTACTTC. Translation gives CASSPPFRVKAYEQYF. Combining the CDR3 with reference TRBV18 and TRBJ2-7 gives the whole variable domain NAGVMQNPRHLVRRRGQEARLRCSPMKGHSHVYWYRQLPEEGLKFMVYLQKENIIDESGMPKERFSAEFPKEGPSILRIQQVVRGDSAAYFCASSPPFRVKAYEQYFGPGTRLTVT.

The chain couples TRBV7-9 to TRBJ1-4; no firm D call. Trimming took off 8 bases at V and 6 bases at J, with 13 bases between the two ends. The CDR3 has 13 amino acids. CDR1 SEHNR and CDR2 FQNEAQ come from the germline V gene (reference sequence). The CDR3 here is CASGQREYEKLFF. The CDR3 DNA is TGTGCCAGCGGGCAGAGGGAGTATGAAAAACTGTTTTTT.

This clone was recorded a few times. This sequence joins TRBV19 and TRBJ1-5, with 7 bases aligning to TRBD1. The ends lost 5 bases at V and 1 base at J; junction bases unmatched: 5. The CDR3 covers 15 residues. Looked up from germline, CDR1 is LNHDA and CDR2 is SQIVND (reference sequence). Here the CDR3 DNA reads TGTGCCAGTAGTTTACTGACAGGGAGCAATCAGCCCCAGCATTTT. Residues: CASSLLTGSNQPQHF.

The chain has TRBV7-8 and TRBJ2-2, with D perhaps matching TRBD1 (5 bases). V gave up 0 bases and J gave up 6 bases, with 11 bases separating them. From germline, CDR1 is SGHVS and CDR2 FQNEAQ. The CDR3 is 15 amino acids. The CDR3 sequence: CASSLAGQGAGELFF. The CDR3 DNA follows: TGTGCCAGCAGCTTAGCGGGGCAAGGCGCCGGGGAGCTGTTTTTT.

The chain couples TRBV11-2 to TRBJ1-2; 9 positions match TRBD1. Germline V lookup: CDR1 SGHAT, CDR2 FQNNGV. This CDR3 has 14 residues. V gave up 8 bases and J gave up 6 bases; unmatched junction bases: 10. As DNA, the CDR3 is TGTGCCAGCGGCCTGACAGGGGGTTTGCATGGCTACACCTTC. Amino acids: CASGLTGGLHGYTF. Together with reference TRBV11-2 and TRBJ1-2, the CDR3 gives the full variable domain: EAGVAQSPRYKIIEKRQSVAFWCNPISGHATLYWYQQILGQGPKLLIQFQNNGVVDDSQLPKDRFSAERLKGVDSTLKIQPAKLEDSAVYLCASGLTGGLHGYTFGSGTRLTVV.

This chain uses TRBV29-1 with TRBJ2-3; no firm D call. Trimming removed 8 bases at V and 1 base at J, with 4 bases between. Germline CDR1 and CDR2: SQVTM and ANQGSEA. This CDR3 comprises 10 residues. CDR3 coding DNA: TGCAGCATTGGCACAGATACGCAGTATTTT. This sequence encodes CSIGTDTQYF.

The chain combines TRBV4-1 with TRBJ2-7; D gene ambiguous. Trimming cost V 4 bases and J 2 bases, with 15 bases left between them. Germline V gene sequence: CDR1 MGHRA, CDR2 YSYEKL. CDR3 length: 15 residues. The CDR3 is CASSPISTLPYEQYF. The CDR3 nucleotides read TGCGCCAGCAGCCCTATCTCAACACTACCCTACGAGCAGTACTTC.

The rearrangement uses TRBV6-1 and TRBJ1-4; D is uncertain. The CDR3 length is 15 residues. CDR1 is MNHNS and CDR2 is SASEGT in the germline V gene. V was pared by 7 bases and J by 7 bases, with 19 bases between. This CDR3 reads CASIPSPALGEKLFF. CDR3 in DNA: TGTGCCAGCATCCCCTCCCCGGCGCTCGGTGAAAAACTGTTTTTT.

The rearrangement uses TRBV6-5 and TRBJ1-3; D may be TRBD1 (5 bases). Trimming shortened V by 5 bases and J by 4 bases, and 12 bases separated the two germline ends. This CDR3 is built from 14 residues. CDR1 and CDR2 (germline): MNHEY, SVGAGI. CDR3 nucleotide sequence: TGTGCCAGCAGTGGGGGAAATGCAGGAAACACCATATATTTT. It yields the protein CASSGGNAGNTIYF.

The CDR3 DNA is TGCGCCAGCAGCTCGTACTCCGGGCCGATCTCCTACGAGCAGTACTTC. Translated: CASSSYSGPISYEQYF. The V call is TRBV5-1, the J call TRBJ2-7; no definite D call. The V end lost 3 bases, the J end lost 0 bases, and 16 bases lay between the germline ends. From germline, CDR1 is SGHRS and CDR2 YFSETQ. This CDR3 spans 16 amino acids.